This T cell receptor (beta chain) is from a study of blood T cells in healthy people across ages. CDR3 length equals 17 residues. V was clipped by 4 bases and J by 2 bases, with 21 bases between them. Per germline, CDR1 SGHKS and CDR2 YYEKEE (reference sequence). The authors ran a second PCR of about 6 to 11 cycles using a sample-barcoded 5' primer and a J-beta primer mix. From the 5' RACE reads, TCRdb called clonotypes with MiXCR, one entry per CDR3 protein. Among around 1,800,000 distinct CDR3 sequences listed, around 40% were seen once. The receptor comes from a human donor in good health. The specimen was blood. The chain recombines TRBV5-5 with TRBJ2-5; TRBD1 might be the D (5 bases). The CDR3 sequence: CASSPAWGSVLQETQYF. CDR3 coding DNA: TGTGCCAGCAGCCCAGCCTGGGGCTCCGTACTGCAAGAGACCCAGTACTTC. The entire variable domain, with the rest obtained from reference TRBV5-5 and TRBJ2-5, is as follows: DAGVTQSPTHLIKTRGQQVTLRCSPISGHKSVSWYQQVLGQGPQFIFQYYEKEERGRGNFPDRFSARQFPNYSSELNVNALLLGDSALYLCASSPAWGSVLQETQYFGPGTRLLVL.